The rows below give T cell receptor beta chains drawn from one sample of a study of regulatory T cells in long-lasting Graves disease. Each CDR3 protein gets one entry after TCRdb re-called the multiplex PCR reads with MiXCR. Of some 330,000 distinct CDR3 sequences in the sample, about 12% were seen once. These data were also reused for a study on T cells in Graves' hyperthyroidism and ophthalmopathy.

The starting material was peripheral blood mononuclear cells (PBMCs), obtained at new diagnosis, from a patient treated with antithyroid drugs. The receptor set was obtained from a woman between 18 and 29 years old with Graves disease. CDR3s include the opening cysteine and the closing phenylalanine or tryptophan. Fields, in order: V gene, clone size, J gene, D gene, CDR3 DNA, CDR3 protein. The D gene is left open where the match is weak. Not all rows give a size; the values are once, few, many and, for expanded clones, a class.

TRBV2	many	TRBJ1-5	NA	TGTGCCAGCAGTAGACAGGCCGTCAATCAGCCCCAGCATTTT	CASSRQAVNQPQHF
TRBV19	NA	TRBJ2-2	NA	TGTGCCAGTAGTTCTAATCTTAAGGCCTACACCGGGGAGCTGTTTTTT	CASSSNLKAYTGELFF
TRBV2	many	TRBJ2-7	NA	TGTGCCAGCACTAGAGGGAGGCTATACGAGCAGTACTTC	CASTRGRLYEQYF
TRBV5-5	many	TRBJ1-4	NA	TGTGCCAGCAGCTCTCAGACAGCCAACGAAAAACTGTTTTTT	CASSSQTANEKLFF
TRBV27	many	TRBJ1-2	NA	TGTGCCAGCACGGGCCGATTGACCGGGGGCTACACCTTC	CASTGRLTGGYTF
TRBV6-5	many	TRBJ1-5	NA	TGTGCCAGCAGTTTTAGGGGGGGAGGCAATCAGCCCCAGCATTTT	CASSFRGGGNQPQHF
TRBV20-1	many	TRBJ1-2	NA	TGCAGTGCTAGTGTTGCAGGTGGCTACACCTTC	CSASVAGGYTF
TRBV12-3/TRBV12-4	many	TRBJ2-1	NA	TGTGCCAGCAGTGGGGCCGGGAAGGGGGGTTGGGAGTTCTTC	CASSGAGKGGWEFF
TRBV3-1	NA	TRBJ2-3	NA	TGTGCCAGCAGCCCAGCTGGGGTAGGAGCGGGCCGAGATACGCAGTATTTT	CASSPAGVGAGRDTQYF
TRBV6-5	few	TRBJ1-2	NA	TGTGCCAGCAGTTACTCGATGGGGGTACGCTATGGCTACACCTTC	CASSYSMGVRYGYTF
TRBV10-3	many	TRBJ2-1	NA	TGTGCCATCAGTGATGATGTAGCCCGGAGGGAGCAGTTCTTC	CAISDDVARREQFF
TRBV2	few	TRBJ2-7	TRBD1	TGTGCCAGCAGTCCGACAGGGGGCAGGTACGAGCAGTACTTC	CASSPTGGRYEQYF
TRBV13	many	TRBJ1-2	NA	TGTGCCAGCAGCTTGGGTCCAAGTTCGATAGTTAATGGCTACACCTTC	CASSLGPSSIVNGYTF
TRBV18	NA	TRBJ1-5	NA	TGTGCCAGCTCACCCTACAGTAGCAATCAGCCCCAGCATTTT	CASSPYSSNQPQHF
TRBV7-9	many	TRBJ2-5	TRBD2	TGTGCCAGTCAAGGACTAGCGGGGGTAGAGACCCAGTACTTC	CASQGLAGVETQYF
TRBV5-5	few	TRBJ2-1	TRBD2	TGTGCCAGCAGCTTGGAAGGACTAGCGAAAGATGAGCAGTTCTTC	CASSLEGLAKDEQFF
TRBV20-1	NA	TRBJ2-7	NA	TGCAGTGCCGAGGGGGGGTTGAGCTCCTACGAGCAGTACTTC	CSAEGGLSSYEQYF
TRBV20-1	few	TRBJ1-6	NA	TGCAGTGCTAGCGCCGGGACCCTTAATTCACCCCTCCACTTT	CSASAGTLNSPLHF
TRBV3-1	many	TRBJ1-1	NA	TGTGCCAGCACGCCCGGGATACAGAACACTGAAGCTTTCTTT	CASTPGIQNTEAFF
TRBV29-1	few	TRBJ2-1	TRBD2	TGCAGCGTGGGGACTAGCTGGGGCTACAATGAGCAGTTCTTC	CSVGTSWGYNEQFF